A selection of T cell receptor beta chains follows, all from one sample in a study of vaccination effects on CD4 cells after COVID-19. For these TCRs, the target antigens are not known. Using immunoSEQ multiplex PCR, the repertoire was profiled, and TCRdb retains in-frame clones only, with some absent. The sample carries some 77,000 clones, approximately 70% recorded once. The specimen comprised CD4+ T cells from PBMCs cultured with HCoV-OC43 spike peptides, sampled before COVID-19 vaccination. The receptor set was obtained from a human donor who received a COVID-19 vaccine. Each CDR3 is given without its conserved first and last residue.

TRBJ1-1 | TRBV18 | ASSPGGALNTEAF
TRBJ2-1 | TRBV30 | FGSRGYNEQF
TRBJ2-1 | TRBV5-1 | ASSLSGGSSYNEQF
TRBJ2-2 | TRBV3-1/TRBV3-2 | ASTTTGIKAGELF
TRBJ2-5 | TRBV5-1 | ASSLGQGRETQY
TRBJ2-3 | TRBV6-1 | ASSEAGDRSRTDTQY
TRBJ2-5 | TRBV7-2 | ASSLDYSGGIQETQY
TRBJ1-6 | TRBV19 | ASRAQGDSPLH
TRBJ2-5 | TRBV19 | ASSRTGGHETQY
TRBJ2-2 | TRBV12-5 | ASGLVSGQNTGELF
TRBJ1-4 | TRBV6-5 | ASKTGEKLF
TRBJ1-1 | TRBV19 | ASSMGQGDAEAF
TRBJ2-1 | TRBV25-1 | ASSFAGGLTEQF
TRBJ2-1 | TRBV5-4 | ASSSKQGEQF
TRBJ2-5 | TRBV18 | ASSLGQEETQY
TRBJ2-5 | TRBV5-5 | ASSLPGIRDQETQY
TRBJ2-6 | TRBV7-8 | ASSPRTGMSSGANVLT
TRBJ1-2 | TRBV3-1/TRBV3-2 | ASSQDSKSNYGYT
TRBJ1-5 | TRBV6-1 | ASSEPGRSGGNQPQH
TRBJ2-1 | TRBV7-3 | ASSLTFGTGFYEQF
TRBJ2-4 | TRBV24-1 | ATSEGGENIQY
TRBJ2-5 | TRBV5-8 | ASPHPPGLAGENHQETQY
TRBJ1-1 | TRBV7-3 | ASSLIENTEAF
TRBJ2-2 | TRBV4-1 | ASSRRVIGPGMSQGGELF
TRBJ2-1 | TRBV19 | ASLRFGDNEQF
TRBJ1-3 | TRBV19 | ASTMPRSGNTIY
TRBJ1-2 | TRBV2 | ASGWDRESGYT
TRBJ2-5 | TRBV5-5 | ASSLGGIGETQY
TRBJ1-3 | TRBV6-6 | ASRQTGAGNTIY
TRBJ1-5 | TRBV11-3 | AYEAGTGTGNQPQH
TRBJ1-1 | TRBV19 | ASSTLGGMNTEAF
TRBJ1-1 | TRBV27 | ASSPRGGSTEAF
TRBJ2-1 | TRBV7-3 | ASSLSTLNEQF
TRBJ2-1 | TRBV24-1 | ATSDGGLNEQF
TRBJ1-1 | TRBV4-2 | ASSHTREALTEAF
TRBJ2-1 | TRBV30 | AWSVLGGLEQF
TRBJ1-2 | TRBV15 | ATSRGGTANYGYT
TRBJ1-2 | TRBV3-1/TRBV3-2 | ASSRAGVRGIGGYT
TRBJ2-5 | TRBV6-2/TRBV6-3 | ASSYRISETQY
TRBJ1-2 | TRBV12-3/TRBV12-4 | ASSFGLGGYT
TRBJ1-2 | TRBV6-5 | ASSDRASYGYT
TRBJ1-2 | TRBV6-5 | ASSYGPANYGYT